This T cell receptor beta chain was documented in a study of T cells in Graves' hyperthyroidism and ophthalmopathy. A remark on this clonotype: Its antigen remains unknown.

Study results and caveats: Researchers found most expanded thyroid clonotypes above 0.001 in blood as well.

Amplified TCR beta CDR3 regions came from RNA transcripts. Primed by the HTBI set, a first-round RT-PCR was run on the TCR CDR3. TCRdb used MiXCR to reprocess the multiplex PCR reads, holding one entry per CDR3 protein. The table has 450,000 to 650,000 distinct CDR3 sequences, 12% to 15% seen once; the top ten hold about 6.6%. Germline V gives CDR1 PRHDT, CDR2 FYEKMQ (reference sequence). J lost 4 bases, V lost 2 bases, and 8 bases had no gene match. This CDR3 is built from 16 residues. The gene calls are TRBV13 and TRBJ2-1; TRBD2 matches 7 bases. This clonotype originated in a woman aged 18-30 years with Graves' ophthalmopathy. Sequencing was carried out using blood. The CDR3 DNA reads TGTGCCAGCAGCTTATTGCGGGAGAGGGTTTACAATGAGCAGTTCTTC. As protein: CASSLLRERVYNEQFF.